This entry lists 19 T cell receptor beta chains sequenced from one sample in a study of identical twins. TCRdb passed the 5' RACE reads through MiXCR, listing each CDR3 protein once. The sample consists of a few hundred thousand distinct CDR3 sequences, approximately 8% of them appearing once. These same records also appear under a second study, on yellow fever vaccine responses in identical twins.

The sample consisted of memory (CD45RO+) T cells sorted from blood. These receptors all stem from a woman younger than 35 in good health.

Written as DNA, the CDR3 is TGTGCCAGCAGCTCGCGGGAGGGCCGTAGGACCGGGGAGCTGTTTTTT. Encoded protein: CASSSREGRRTGELFF. The chain links TRBV7-9 to TRBJ2-2; 9 bases match TRBD2. Germline CDR1 reads SEHNR; CDR2 reads FQNEAQ (reference sequence). The CDR3 loop spans 16 amino acids. J lost 5 bases, V lost 4 bases, and 8 bases had no gene match.

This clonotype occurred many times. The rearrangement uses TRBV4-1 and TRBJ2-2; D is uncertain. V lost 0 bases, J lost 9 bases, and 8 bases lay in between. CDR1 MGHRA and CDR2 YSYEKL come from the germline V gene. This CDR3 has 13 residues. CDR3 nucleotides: TGCGCCAGCAGCCAAGATCCCTCGAGGGAGCTGTTTTTT. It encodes CASSQDPSRELFF.

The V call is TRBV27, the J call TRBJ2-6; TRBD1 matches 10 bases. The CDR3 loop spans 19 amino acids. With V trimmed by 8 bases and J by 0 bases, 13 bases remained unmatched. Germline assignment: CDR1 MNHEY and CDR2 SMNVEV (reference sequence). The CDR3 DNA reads TGTGCCAGCGGGGGGCAACCGGGACAGGGGAACTCTGGGGCCAACGTCCTGACTTTC. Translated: CASGGQPGQGNSGANVLTF.

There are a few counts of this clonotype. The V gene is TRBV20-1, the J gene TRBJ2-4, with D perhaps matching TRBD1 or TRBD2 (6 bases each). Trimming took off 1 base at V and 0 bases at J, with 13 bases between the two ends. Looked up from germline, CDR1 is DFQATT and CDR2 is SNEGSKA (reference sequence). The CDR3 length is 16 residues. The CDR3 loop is CSARAPGAAAKNIQYF. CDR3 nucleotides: TGCAGTGCTAGAGCCCCGGGGGCGGCAGCCAAAAACATTCAGTACTTC.

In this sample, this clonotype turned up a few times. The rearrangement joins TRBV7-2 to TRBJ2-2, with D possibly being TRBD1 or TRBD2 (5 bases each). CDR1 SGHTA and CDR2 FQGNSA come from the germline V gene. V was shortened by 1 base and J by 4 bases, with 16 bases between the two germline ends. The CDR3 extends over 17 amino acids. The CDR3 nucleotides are TGTGCCAGCAGCTTAGGGGGGTCGGGGACGGCCACCGGGGAGCTGTTTTTT. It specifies CASSLGGSGTATGELFF. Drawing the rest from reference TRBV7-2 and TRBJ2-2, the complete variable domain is GAGVSQSPSNKVTEKGKDVELRCDPISGHTALYWYRQSLGQGLEFLIYFQGNSAPDKSGLPSDRFSAERTGGSVSTLTIQRTQQEDSAVYLCASSLGGSGTATGELFFGEGSRLTVL.

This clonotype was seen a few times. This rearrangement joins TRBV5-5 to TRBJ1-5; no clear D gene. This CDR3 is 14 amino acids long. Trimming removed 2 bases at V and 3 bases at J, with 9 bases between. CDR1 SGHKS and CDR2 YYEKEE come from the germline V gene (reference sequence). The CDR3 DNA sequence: TGTGCCAGCAGCTTCCTTCTGAACAATCAGCCCCAGCATTTT. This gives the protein CASSFLLNNQPQHF.

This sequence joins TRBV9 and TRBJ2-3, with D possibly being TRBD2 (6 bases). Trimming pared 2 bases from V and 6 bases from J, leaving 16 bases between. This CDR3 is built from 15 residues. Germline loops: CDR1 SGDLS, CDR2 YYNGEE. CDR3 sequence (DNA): TGTGCCAGCAGCGTCCGCGGAGGGCAAGGCGATACGCAGTATTTT. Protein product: CASSVRGGQGDTQYF.

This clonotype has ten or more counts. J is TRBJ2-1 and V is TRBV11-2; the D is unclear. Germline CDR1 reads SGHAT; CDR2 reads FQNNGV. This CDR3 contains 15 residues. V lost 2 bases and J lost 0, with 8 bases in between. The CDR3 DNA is TGTGCCAGCAGCTTATCCGGGTTCTCCTACAATGAGCAGTTCTTC. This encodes CASSLSGFSYNEQFF.

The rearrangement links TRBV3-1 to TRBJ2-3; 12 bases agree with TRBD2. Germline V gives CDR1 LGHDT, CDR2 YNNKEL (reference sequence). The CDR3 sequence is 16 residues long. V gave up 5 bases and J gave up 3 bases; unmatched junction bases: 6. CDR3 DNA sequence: TGTGCCAGCAGCGACGGACTAGCGGGAAAAACAGATACGCAGTATTTT. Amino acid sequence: CASSDGLAGKTDTQYF.

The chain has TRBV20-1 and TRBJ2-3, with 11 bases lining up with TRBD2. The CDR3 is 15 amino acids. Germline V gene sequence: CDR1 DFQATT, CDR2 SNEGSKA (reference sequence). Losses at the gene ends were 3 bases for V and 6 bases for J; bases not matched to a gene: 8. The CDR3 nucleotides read TGCAGTGCTAGCCTAATATTAGCGGGAGGGGATACGCAGTATTTT. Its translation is CSASLILAGGDTQYF.

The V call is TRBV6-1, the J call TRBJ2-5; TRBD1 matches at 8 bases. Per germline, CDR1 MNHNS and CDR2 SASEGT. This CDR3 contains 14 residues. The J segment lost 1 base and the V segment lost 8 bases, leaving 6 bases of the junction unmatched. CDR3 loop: CASGPGQAQETQYF. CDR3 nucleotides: TGTGCCAGCGGTCCGGGACAGGCCCAAGAGACCCAGTACTTC.

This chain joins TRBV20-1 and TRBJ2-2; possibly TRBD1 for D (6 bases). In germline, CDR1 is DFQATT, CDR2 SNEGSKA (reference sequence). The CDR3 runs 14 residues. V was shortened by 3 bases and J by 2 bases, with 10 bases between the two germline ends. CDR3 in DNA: TGCAGTGCTAGGGGGGACACTAACACCGGGGAGCTGTTTTTT. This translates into CSARGDTNTGELFF.

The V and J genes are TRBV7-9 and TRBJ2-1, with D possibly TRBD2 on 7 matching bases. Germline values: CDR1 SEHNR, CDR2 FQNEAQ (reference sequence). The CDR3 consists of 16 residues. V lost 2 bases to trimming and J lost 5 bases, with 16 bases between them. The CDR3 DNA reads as TGTGCCAGCAGCTTATCAGGGGTAGCGGGCCACAATGAGCAGTTCTTC. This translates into CASSLSGVAGHNEQFF.

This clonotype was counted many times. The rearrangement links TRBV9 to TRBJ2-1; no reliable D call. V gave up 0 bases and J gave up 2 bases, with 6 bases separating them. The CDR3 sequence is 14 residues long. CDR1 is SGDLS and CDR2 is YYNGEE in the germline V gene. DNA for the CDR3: TGTGCCAGCAGCGTAGATAGGGCCTACAATGAGCAGTTCTTC. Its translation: CASSVDRAYNEQFF.

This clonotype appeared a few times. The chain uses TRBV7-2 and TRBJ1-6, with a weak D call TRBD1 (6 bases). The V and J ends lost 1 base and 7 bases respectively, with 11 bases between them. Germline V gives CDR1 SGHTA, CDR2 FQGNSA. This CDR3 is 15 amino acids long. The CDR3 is CASSLDTGTNSPLHF. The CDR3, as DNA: TGTGCCAGCAGCTTAGATACAGGGACAAATTCACCCCTCCACTTT. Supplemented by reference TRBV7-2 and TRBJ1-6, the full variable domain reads GAGVSQSPSNKVTEKGKDVELRCDPISGHTALYWYRQSLGQGLEFLIYFQGNSAPDKSGLPSDRFSAERTGGSVSTLTIQRTQQEDSAVYLCASSLDTGTNSPLHFGNGTRLTVT.

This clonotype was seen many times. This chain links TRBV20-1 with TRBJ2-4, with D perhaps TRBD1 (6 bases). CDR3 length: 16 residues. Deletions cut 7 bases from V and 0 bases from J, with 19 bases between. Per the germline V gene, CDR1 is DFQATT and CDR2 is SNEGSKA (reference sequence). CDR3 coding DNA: TGCAGTGTCATACGGGGTTCAGGGGTAGCCAAAAACATTCAGTACTTC. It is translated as CSVIRGSGVAKNIQYF.

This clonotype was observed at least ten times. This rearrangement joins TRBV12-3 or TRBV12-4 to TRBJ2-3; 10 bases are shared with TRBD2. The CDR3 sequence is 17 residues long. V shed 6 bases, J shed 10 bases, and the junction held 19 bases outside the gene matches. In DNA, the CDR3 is TGTGCCAGCAGCCCACGTGCGGTAGCGGGGGGAACCATAGCGCAGTATTTT. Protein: CASSPRAVAGGTIAQYF.

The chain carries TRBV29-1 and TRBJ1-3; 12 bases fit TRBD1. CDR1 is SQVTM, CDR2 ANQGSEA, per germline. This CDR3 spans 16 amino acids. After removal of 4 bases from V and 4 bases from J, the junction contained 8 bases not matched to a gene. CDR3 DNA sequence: TGCAGCGTTGGGGCCGGGACAGGGGGCGTCGGAAACACCATATATTTT. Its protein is CSVGAGTGGVGNTIYF.

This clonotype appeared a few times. As DNA, the CDR3 is TGCAGTGCTTCCCAACCCGCTAGCGGGGGGGCTAAGGATACGCAGTATTTT. Protein product: CSASQPASGGAKDTQYF. The chain uses TRBV20-1 and TRBJ2-3; 12 bases map to TRBD2. Germline V gives CDR1 DFQATT, CDR2 SNEGSKA (reference sequence). The V segment lost 5 bases and the J segment 6 bases; nucleotides outside the gene matches: 15. There are 17 residues in the CDR3.